This TCR beta chain was retrieved from a study of OX40 agonist ivuxolimab in advanced cancers. The V and J ends lost 6 bases and 1 base respectively, with 16 bases between them. Germline V gives CDR1 MNHEY, CDR2 SMNVEV (reference sequence). The CDR3 contains 15 residues. Profiled with immunoSEQ multiplex PCR; TCRdb holds only in-frame clones, not every one. This sample has 70,000 to 95,000 clones, with about 93% found just once. V usage is TRBV27 and J usage is TRBJ2-7, with a possible D match to TRBD1 (6 bases). Material: CD4+ or CD8+ T cells sorted from blood, obtained in a trial of the OX40 agonist ivuxolimab. The clonotype was recovered from an adult with an advanced solid tumor such as melanoma, head and neck, liver or kidney cancer. CDR3 loop: CASSAGQIRSYEQYF. In nucleotides, the CDR3 is TGTGCCAGCAGCGCCGGACAGATACGATCCTACGAGCAGTACTTC.